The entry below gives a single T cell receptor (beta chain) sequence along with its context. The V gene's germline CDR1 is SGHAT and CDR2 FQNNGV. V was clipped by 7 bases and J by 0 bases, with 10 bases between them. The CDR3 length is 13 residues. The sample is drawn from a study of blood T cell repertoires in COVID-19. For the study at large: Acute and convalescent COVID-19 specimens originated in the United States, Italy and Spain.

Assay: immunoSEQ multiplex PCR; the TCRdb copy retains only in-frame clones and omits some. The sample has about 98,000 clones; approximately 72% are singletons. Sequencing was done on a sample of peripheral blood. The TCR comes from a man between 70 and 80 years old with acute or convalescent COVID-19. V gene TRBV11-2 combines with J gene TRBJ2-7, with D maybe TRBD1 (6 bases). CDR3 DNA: TGTGCCAGCAACCCCAGGGGCTCCTACGAGCAGTACTTC. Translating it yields CASNPRGSYEQYF.